This passage covers 16 T cell receptor beta chains from one sample sequenced in a study of blood T cell repertoires in COVID-19. Using immunoSEQ multiplex PCR, the repertoire was profiled, and TCRdb retains in-frame clones only, with some absent. The sample carries 200,000 to 300,000 clones, approximately 84% recorded once. Material: peripheral blood. The receptors were gathered from a woman aged 80 or over with acute or convalescent COVID-19.

This clone was counted a few times. V and J are TRBV15 and TRBJ2-1; 9 positions match TRBD1. This CDR3 has 19 residues. Germline CDR1 reads LNHNV; CDR2 reads YYDKDF (reference sequence). Unmatched junction bases numbered 15, after V lost 2 bases and J lost 4 bases. The CDR3 region has the DNA TGTGCCACCAGCAGAACTCCGGTCCAAGGGACAGGGCCTTACAATGAGCAGTTCTTC. As protein: CATSRTPVQGTGPYNEQFF.

J is TRBJ2-7 and V is TRBV4-1; D is perhaps TRBD2 (6 bases). Germline V CDR1 and CDR2: MGHRA, YSYEKL. The CDR3 consists of 16 residues. Trimming pared 0 bases from V and 1 base from J, leaving 13 bases between. In DNA form, the CDR3 reads TGCGCCAGCAGCCAAGATGCAGCGGGCTCTTCCTACGAGCAGTACTTC. It specifies CASSQDAAGSSYEQYF.

This clone has at least ten counts. The V gene is TRBV3-1 (or the pseudogene TRBV3-2), the J gene TRBJ2-1; 7 bases align to TRBD2. This CDR3 has 18 amino acids. J gave up 0 bases and V 7 bases, and 15 bases lay outside the gene matches. Germline lookup yields CDR1 LGHDT and CDR2 YNNKEL (reference sequence). CDR3 sequence: CASTGLPGGPSSYNEQFF. CDR3 DNA: TGTGCCAGCACTGGACTGCCGGGGGGTCCGAGCTCCTACAATGAGCAGTTCTTC.

V and J are TRBV19 and TRBJ1-1; TRBD1 aligns across 8 bases. The ends lost 6 bases at V and 0 bases at J; junction bases unmatched: 3. There are 14 residues in the CDR3. Germline V CDR1 and CDR2: LNHDA, SQIVND (reference sequence). The CDR3 DNA sequence: TGTGCCAGTAGGGACAGGGCCATGAACACTGAAGCTTTCTTT. This codes for CASRDRAMNTEAFF. Using reference TRBV19 and TRBJ1-1 for the parts outside the CDR3, the full variable domain is DGGITQSPKYLFRKEGQNVTLSCEQNLNHDAMYWYRQDPGQGLRLIYYSQIVNDFQKGDIAEGYSVSREKKESFPLTVTSAQKNPTAFYLCASRDRAMNTEAFFGQGTRLTVV.

The gene calls are TRBV2 and TRBJ1-4; D gene unclear. Germline CDR1 and CDR2: SNHLY and FYNNEI. This CDR3 region has 15 residues. Trimming removed 4 bases at V and 4 bases at J, with 13 bases between. Here the CDR3 DNA reads TGTGCCAGCAGTGCCCTCGGACTTTATAATGAAAAACTGTTTTTT. Its protein product is CASSALGLYNEKLFF.

The chain is built from TRBV4-1 and TRBJ2-1; possible D gene TRBD2, 6 bases. The V and J ends lost 1 base and 1 base respectively, with 17 bases between them. The germline V gene has CDR1 MGHRA and CDR2 YSYEKL. The CDR3 has 18 amino acids. CDR3 sequence: CASSQANLGGLSYNEQFF. As DNA, the CDR3 is TGCGCCAGCAGCCAAGCCAACCTCGGGGGTTTATCCTACAATGAGCAGTTCTTC.

The chain carries TRBV3-1 (or the pseudogene TRBV3-2) and TRBJ2-5; 12 bases map to TRBD1. This CDR3 is built from 15 residues. CDR1 is LGHDT, CDR2 YNNKEL, per germline (reference sequence). After removal of 4 bases from V and 5 bases from J, the junction contained 5 bases not matched to a gene. Written as DNA, the CDR3 is TGTGCCAGCAGCCTGGGACAGGGGGCGTGGGAGACCCAGTACTTC. This translates into CASSLGQGAWETQYF.

Points on this clone: Within the sample, other DNA sequences also encode this same CDR3. The rearrangement uses TRBV19 and TRBJ1-2; D is ambiguous. CDR3 length: 10 amino acids. The germline gives CDR1 LNHDA, CDR2 SQIVND (reference sequence). The V end was cut by 8 bases, the J end by 4 bases, with 5 bases between. The CDR3 region is CASSGYGYTF. The CDR3, as DNA: TGTGCCAGTTCGGGCTATGGCTACACCTTC.

This chain uses TRBV3-1 (or the pseudogene TRBV3-2) with TRBJ1-1; TRBD1 agrees at 7 bases. The V and J ends lost 2 bases and 7 bases, in that order; junction bases with no gene match: 10. The CDR3 runs to 15 residues. Germline V gene sequence: CDR1 LGHDT, CDR2 YNNKEL (reference sequence). The CDR3: CASSQPGQRLDEAFF. The CDR3 DNA is TGTGCCAGCAGCCAACCGGGACAGCGTCTTGATGAAGCTTTCTTT.

The CDR3 sequence is CASSYWGGARTDTQYF. For the CDR3, the DNA is TGTGCCAGCAGTTACTGGGGGGGCGCAAGGACAGATACGCAGTATTTT. This chain connects TRBV6-5 to TRBJ2-3, with D perhaps TRBD2 (7 bases). This CDR3 has 16 residues. Germline V gene lookup returns CDR1 MNHEY and CDR2 SVGAGI. V was shortened by 1 base and J by 3 bases, with 14 bases between the two germline ends.

This chain uses TRBV29-1 with TRBJ2-1, with 8 bases that match TRBD2. The V gene end was trimmed by 1 base and the J gene end by 7 bases; junction bases not matched to a gene: 0. In germline, CDR1 is SQVTM, CDR2 ANQGSEA. The CDR3 is 12 amino acids. CDR3 amino acids: CSVEASGNEQFF. The CDR3 DNA follows: TGCAGCGTTGAAGCTAGCGGGAATGAGCAGTTCTTC.

This chain links TRBV10-3 with TRBJ2-5; 7 bases are shared with TRBD2. CDR3 length equals 18 residues. The ends lost 4 bases at V and 5 bases at J; junction bases unmatched: 19. CDR1 is ENHRY and CDR2 is SYGVKD in the germline V gene. The CDR3: CAISGILRGGSGKETQYF. DNA for the CDR3: TGTGCCATCAGTGGTATTCTCCGGGGCGGGAGTGGGAAGGAGACCCAGTACTTC.

J is TRBJ1-4 and V is TRBV5-4; a weak D match, TRBD1 (5 bases). This CDR3 contains 15 residues. CDR1 is SGHNT and CDR2 is YYREEE in the germline V gene (reference sequence). Trimming took 3 bases from V and 0 from J, leaving 9 bases between them. This chain's CDR3 is CASSSGLTTNEKLFF. The CDR3 nucleotides read TGTGCCAGCAGCTCGGGACTTACAACTAATGAAAAACTGTTTTTT.

This chain connects TRBV13 to TRBJ1-3; TRBD1 is a possible D gene (5 bases). V lost 2 bases and J lost 0, with 8 bases in between. Per the germline V gene, CDR1 is PRHDT and CDR2 is FYEKMQ (reference sequence). The CDR3 sequence is 15 residues long. The CDR3 nucleotides are TGTGCCAGCAGCTTACTGACAGACTCTGGAAACACCATATATTTT. It translates to CASSLLTDSGNTIYF. Combining the CDR3 with reference TRBV13 and TRBJ1-3 gives the whole variable domain AAGVIQSPRHLIKEKRETATLKCYPIPRHDTVYWYQQGPGQDPQFLISFYEKMQSDKGSIPDRFSAQQFSDYHSELNMSSLELGDSALYFCASSLLTDSGNTIYFGEGSWLTVV.

A single count supports this clone. The J gene is TRBJ1-6, the V gene TRBV11-2; D is perhaps TRBD1 (6 bases). CDR1 SGHAT and CDR2 FQNNGV come from the germline V gene. This CDR3 is 14 amino acids long. Deletions cut 5 bases from V and 9 bases from J, with 14 bases between. CDR3 DNA: TGTGCCAGCAGCGCCTATCAGGGGACTTCACCCCTCCACTTT. Amino acids: CASSAYQGTSPLHF.

The rearrangement joins TRBV6-5 to TRBJ1-2; tentative D call: TRBD1 (5 bases). Germline V lookup: CDR1 MNHEY, CDR2 SVGAGI. The CDR3 covers 13 residues. Trimming shortened V by 2 bases and J by 8 bases, and 12 bases separated the two germline ends. CDR3 region: CASSYGTGQGYTF. CDR3 DNA: TGTGCCAGCAGTTACGGTACAGGTCAAGGCTACACCTTC.